This T cell receptor beta chain was identified during a study of identical twins (TCRdb year 2016). A note on the overall study: TCR alpha and beta repertoires from monozygotic twins, unrelated adults of various ages and cord blood were deep-sequenced to test whether fetal clonotypes persist. Replicate twin experiments were performed at different times using different library preparation protocols to rule out contamination. Summary of the overall study and its limitations: The excess sharing between twins in beta out-of-frame sequences was weaker because fewer shared sequences reduced the signal-to-noise ratio. Because the same donors could not be followed over many years, the conclusions relied on cross-sectional statistical analysis. Fewer insertions were carried by abundant cord blood beta clonotypes, a similar but weaker trend appeared in young adult naive repertoires, and no such trend appeared in memory repertoires. Invariant T cells such as MAIT and iNKT could partly confound zero-insertion analyses, though diverse VJ usage argued against this for most clonotypes. Compared with coincidental sharing between unrelated individuals, an excess of low generation-probability sequences was observed among out-of-frame TCR alpha sequences shared between twins. In monozygotic twins, recombination models systematically underestimated out-of-frame TCR alpha sharing, but the models matched the sharing seen between unrelated individuals.

The germline V end is reduced by 5 bases and the J end by 0 bases; junction bases left unmatched: 4. In the germline V gene, CDR1 corresponds to SGHTA and CDR2 to FQGNSA. The CDR3 numbers 15 residues from cysteine through phenylalanine. Only CDR3 DNA remains: 45 bases, in frame from the first base. Libraries were prepared through 5' RACE. Sequencing was performed on an Illumina HiSeq 2000. A universal primer binding site was introduced by template switching, and a unique molecular identifier was present in the final cDNA, enabling accurate counting of TCR cDNA molecules. Specific primers in the conserved constant-segment region were used to synthesize first-strand cDNA for the TCR alpha and beta chains. To control for contamination, every cDNA library was double barcoded, receiving both a SMART-Mk sample barcode and Illumina barcodes. TruSeq adapter sequences, together with Illumina sample barcodes, were added in two successive PCR steps. The TCR alpha and beta cDNA libraries were sequenced on the Illumina HiSeq platform using custom primers. The paper's processing steps were these. Unique molecular identifiers were extracted from raw reads with MiGEC, and CDR3 positions were determined with MiXCR. For each individual, recombination models were inferred using an EM algorithm with the repgenHMM and IGoR tools. The tcR package in R was used for shared clonotype analysis, with sharing normalized by the product of cloneset sizes. Out-of-frame nonproductive sequences were analyzed to study raw recombination free of thymic and clonal selection effects. TCRdb ran its own pipeline on the public reads, namely fastp trimming at Q25 and MiXCR clone calling, and kept in-frame beta chains. Every CDR3 protein is listed once, alongside the most common genes and DNA of its rows. These V and J calls are TCRdb output, not the study's own analysis. The sample table lists about 190,000 distinct CDR3 sequences, approximately 15% of them with a count of one. Of the sample, over 35% is held by the ten largest clones.

Every donor was a healthy Caucasian. Three pairs of female monozygotic twins, all aged roughly 18 to 29 years, were included in the twin cohort. Positive isolation kits from Invitrogen were used to isolate the CD4+ and CD8+ T cell populations. To note about this clonotype: There is no known antigen for this receptor. No quality values exist for individual bases; no much larger clone is one base distant.

This sample also belongs to another study, concerning T cells expressing NK-cell markers. The second source states: In sorted CD3+CD56+NKG2C+, CD3+CD56+NKG2C- and CD3+CD56-NKG2C+ T-cell subsets from about 8 donors, TCR beta-chain repertoires were profiled. Seven of the eight sequenced donors were HCMV-seropositive and one was HCMV-seronegative. In several experiments an anti-gammadeltaTCR antibody was added to restrict sorting to alphabetaTCR-expressing T cells. In over 5 donors, the dominant CD3+CD56+NKG2C+ clonotypes were among the top 10 CD8+ clonotypes and accounted for about 1.0-8% of CD8+ T cells. Those dominant clonotypes were again the most abundant among CD3+CD56-NKG2C+ cells in several donors, at roughly 25-65%. It remained unclear whether the expanded NKG2C-expressing T cell clones were specific for HCMV antigens. All eight donors whose samples were sequenced were randomly selected healthy volunteers, three of them men and five women. HCMV serostatus was determined by detecting HCMV-specific IgG in serum with a commercial ELISA kit. Reads were demultiplexed and grouped by UMI with MIGEC, and clonotypes were assembled and quantified with MiTCR. Only TCR cDNA sequences supported by at least two reads were kept to exclude erroneous sequences. Downstream repertoire analysis used the tcR package, and clonotypes were matched across fractions by CDR3 nucleotide sequence plus V segment. VDJmatch was used to annotate antigen specificity against VDJdb, with one amino acid substitution in CDR3 permitted.

Here the chain combines TRBV7-2 and TRBJ2-3, with 8 middle bases fitting TRBD1. Source material: CD8+ T cells sorted from blood. This TCR was recovered from a woman between 18 and 29 years old in good health. The DNA sequence reads TGTGCCAGCAGCCAGGGGGCAAGGAGCACAGATACGCAGTATTTT. Its protein is CASSQGARSTDTQYF.